Below are 15 T cell receptor beta chains sequenced from a single sample in a study of shared clonotypes between healthy human individuals. The data were produced by immunoSEQ multiplex PCR, yet TCRdb's version contains in-frame clones alone and is incomplete. The repertoire holds some 790,000 clones, with roughly 72% as singletons. Sequenced sample: memory CD4+ T cells sorted from blood. Subset in this sample: CD45RA-negative fraction. The receptor source for this set is a woman in her 30s in good health.

The CDR3 DNA reads TGTGCCAGCCGGGGCAGGGTAGGGAATCAGCCCCAGCATTTT. This encodes CASRGRVGNQPQHF. The V and J genes are TRBV28 and TRBJ1-5; D is possibly TRBD1 (5 bases). CDR1 and CDR2 (germline): MDHEN, SYDVKM. The CDR3 is 14 residues long. V lost 8 bases, J lost 4 bases, and 15 bases lay in between.

The rearrangement uses TRBV13 and TRBJ1-3, with 7 bases identical to TRBD1. Losses at the gene ends were 5 bases for V and 4 bases for J; bases not matched to a gene: 5. Germline CDR1 PRHDT, CDR2 FYEKMQ (reference sequence). The CDR3 runs to 14 residues. The chain's CDR3 is CASSVSGGGNTIYF. CDR3 DNA sequence: TGTGCCAGCAGCGTTTCAGGGGGAGGAAACACCATATATTTT. Supplemented by reference TRBV13 and TRBJ1-3, the full variable domain reads AAGVIQSPRHLIKEKRETATLKCYPIPRHDTVYWYQQGPGQDPQFLISFYEKMQSDKGSIPDRFSAQQFSDYHSELNMSSLELGDSALYFCASSVSGGGNTIYFGEGSWLTVV.

V and J are TRBV7-2 and TRBJ2-1; 8 nucleotides agree with TRBD2. V lost 7 bases to trimming and J lost 0 bases; unmatched junction nucleotides: 17. Germline CDR1 is SGHTA and CDR2 is FQGNSA. This CDR3 region has 19 residues. In nucleotides, the CDR3 is TGTGCCAGCACCAGGACCCGGACTAGCCTCGGGGGCTCCTACAATGAGCAGTTCTTC. It is translated as CASTRTRTSLGGSYNEQFF. The entire variable domain, with the rest obtained from reference TRBV7-2 and TRBJ2-1, is as follows: GAGVSQSPSNKVTEKGKDVELRCDPISGHTALYWYRQSLGQGLEFLIYFQGNSAPDKSGLPSDRFSAERTGGSVSTLTIQRTQQEDSAVYLCASTRTRTSLGGSYNEQFFGPGTRLTVL.

This clone came up once. V gene TRBV30 combines with J gene TRBJ1-1; D is uncertain. Between the trimmed V and J ends, which lost 0 bases and 6 bases, there was a span of 14 bases. Germline V CDR1 and CDR2: GTSNPN, SVGIG (reference sequence). The CDR3 consists of 14 residues. The CDR3 sequence is CAWSVSSHKSEAFF. In DNA form, the CDR3 reads TGTGCCTGGAGTGTATCTAGCCACAAGTCTGAAGCTTTCTTT.

The J gene is TRBJ2-3, the V gene TRBV7-9; 11 positions match TRBD2. CDR1 SEHNR and CDR2 FQNEAQ come from the germline V gene (reference sequence). The trim removed 4 bases at V and 4 bases at J, leaving 7 bases unmatched. The CDR3 spans 16 residues. CDR3 in amino acids: CASSSILAGVSDTQYF. In DNA form, the CDR3 reads TGTGCCAGCAGCTCCATACTAGCGGGAGTGTCAGATACGCAGTATTTT.

The chain carries TRBV19 and TRBJ2-3; D is uncertain. The CDR3 spans 12 residues. V was trimmed by 4 bases and J by 6 bases, leaving 8 bases between them. Germline CDR1 and CDR2: LNHDA and SQIVND (reference sequence). CDR3 nucleotide sequence: TGTGCCAGTAGTACTACCGCGGATACGCAGTATTTT. As protein: CASSTTADTQYF.

This clone was counted between two and nine times. The chain recombines TRBV28 with TRBJ2-3; 9 bases align to TRBD2. Looked up from germline, CDR1 is MDHEN and CDR2 is SYDVKM. This CDR3 is built from 15 residues. V gave up 5 bases and J gave up 3 bases; unmatched junction bases: 6. This CDR3 reads CASSNSGSRTDTQYF. CDR3 nucleotides: TGTGCCAGCAGTAATAGCGGGAGTAGGACAGATACGCAGTATTTT.

This chain joins TRBV5-8 and TRBJ2-5; unclear D gene. In germline, CDR1 is SGHTS, CDR2 YDEGEE. The CDR3 consists of 13 residues. With 0 bases removed from V and 0 bases from J, the gap between germline ends came to 3 bases. This chain's CDR3 is CASSLGDQETQYF. As DNA, the CDR3 is TGTGCCAGCAGCTTGGGAGACCAAGAGACCCAGTACTTC.

The J gene is TRBJ2-1, the V gene TRBV4-1; no firm D call. V was clipped by 4 bases and J by 1 base, with 8 bases between them. CDR3 length equals 14 residues. Germline CDR1 reads MGHRA; CDR2 reads YSYEKL. The CDR3 is CASSPGSSYNEQFF. In nucleotides, the CDR3 is TGCGCCAGCAGCCCAGGTTCTTCCTACAATGAGCAGTTCTTC.

The V and J genes are TRBV5-4 and TRBJ2-3, with 7 bases that match TRBD2. Germline CDR1 and CDR2: SGHNT and YYREEE (reference sequence). J was trimmed by 2 bases and V by 4 bases; bases with no gene match: 10. The CDR3 is made up of 16 amino acids. The CDR3 reads CASSRAGSGYTDTQYF. CDR3 DNA sequence: TGTGCCAGCAGCCGAGCGGGGTCAGGTTACACAGATACGCAGTATTTT.

On this clone itself: One end of the junction fails to match germline, which may point to a read error. The V call is TRBV7-9, the J call TRBJ1-2; 8 nucleotides agree with TRBD1. The germline gives CDR1 SEHNR, CDR2 FQNEAQ (reference sequence). The CDR3 consists of 13 residues. CDR3 residues: CASTEGRGTGPYF. DNA of the CDR3: TGTGCCAGCACCGAAGGGAGGGGGACAGGACCGTACTTC. The full variable domain, in which reference TRBV7-9 and TRBJ1-2 provide the parts outside the CDR3, is DTGVSQNPRHKITKRGQNVTFRCDPISEHNRLYWYRQTLGQGPEFLTYFQNEAQLEKSRLLSDRFSAERPKGSFSTLEIQRTEQGDSAMYLCASTEGRGTGPYFGSGTRLTVV.

This sequence joins TRBV6-6 and TRBJ2-1, with D perhaps TRBD2 (5 bases). Trimming took off 7 bases at V and 4 bases at J, with 17 bases between the two ends. The CDR3 consists of 15 residues. The germline V gene encodes CDR1 MNHNY and CDR2 SVGAGI (reference sequence). Here the CDR3 DNA reads TGTGCCAGCACCCCGGGGAGCCCCCTTTACAATGAGCAGTTCTTC. Translated, it gives CASTPGSPLYNEQFF.

The chain has TRBV4-2 and TRBJ2-2; no definite D call. This CDR3 has 16 amino acids. Germline CDR1 LGHNA, CDR2 YNFKEQ. V was trimmed by 0 bases and J by 0 bases, leaving 8 bases between them. The CDR3 spells CASSQDPTTNTGELFF. The CDR3 DNA reads TGTGCCAGCAGCCAAGATCCTACTACGAACACCGGGGAGCTGTTTTTT.

V gene TRBV27 combines with J gene TRBJ2-5; 8 nucleotides line up with TRBD2. Germline values: CDR1 MNHEY, CDR2 SMNVEV (reference sequence). After removal of 6 bases from V and 2 bases from J, the junction contained 8 bases not matched to a gene. The CDR3 contains 15 residues. This CDR3 reads CASRQAGASQETQYF. The CDR3 bases are TGTGCCAGCAGACAAGCGGGAGCATCTCAAGAGACCCAGTACTTC.

V and J are TRBV29-1 and TRBJ1-4, with TRBD1 matching 7 bases. V lost 6 bases and J lost 8; bases outside the gene matches: 6. This CDR3 comprises 12 residues. The germline gives CDR1 SQVTM, CDR2 ANQGSEA. The CDR3 protein is CSVRQGEEKLFF. CDR3 DNA sequence: TGCAGCGTAAGACAGGGCGAGGAAAAACTGTTTTTT.